This T cell receptor (beta chain) was documented in a study of T cell responses to AZD1222 COVID-19 vaccine (dated by TCRdb to the early 2020s). With regard to the full study: AZD1222 recipients whose second dose came at about 4 weeks and those whose second dose came at about 12 weeks were combined into one group, since spike-specific TCR depth and breadth did not differ between the two schedules. A total of over 230 trial participants underwent TCR sequencing, of whom about 210 received two doses of AZD1222 and about 25 received two doses of the MenACWY control vaccine. Trial participants were enrolled by age into 18-55, 56-69 and 70-plus year subgroups, with around 150, 28 and 57 TCR-sequenced participants respectively.

Overall results and qualifications from the work: The 56-69-year group was small, and its depth increase did not reach significance, likely because of low power. No day 14 peak-response samples were available, so repertoires were characterized only after the peak T cell response. The whole spike protein was spanned by vaccine-associated CD4 TCRs, and dominant responses were seen in regions 160-218 and 743-854. Only five or six AZD1222 recipients were SARS-CoV-2 seropositive at baseline, limiting conclusions about previously exposed vaccinees. Most participants were white British and females outnumbered males, and the authors suggested that clonal diversity may have been underestimated. After two AZD1222 doses, spike-specific TCR breadth and depth were significantly higher than at day 0 and than in MenACWY recipients. Nearly half of unique spike-specific TCRs reportedly recognized epitopes outside regions mutated in the B.1.351 and B.1.1.7 variants.

The time point label, read with the paper, signifies: baseline before first vaccination. The vaccinee samples were drawn from two UK trials, COV001 and COV002, one of which was a single-blind randomized controlled phase 2/3 trial testing AZD1222 (ChAdOx1 nCoV-19) in healthy adults. For TCRbeta chain sequencing, PBMC samples from trial participants were taken at day 0 and at day 28 after the second dose. With respect to this clone: The antigen it binds to is not known. One base away there is no much larger clone; base qualities are not given.

The CDR3 regions of human TCRbeta chains were analyzed by immunosequencing. The paper's data handling went like this. TCRs in the repertoires were matched against a reference library of SARS-CoV-2-specific TCRs that had been generated with the MIRA antigen-specificity platform. Breadth was defined as the fraction of unique TCRs that were SARS-CoV-2-associated, and depth was defined as the fraction of total T cells that were SARS-CoV-2-associated. Using the MIRA data, each spike-specific TCR was mapped to the spike region that the TCR reacts to and placed in a CD4 or CD8 class. Log10-transformed breadth and depth values were compared by one-way ANOVA with Sidak's multiple comparisons tests. TCRdb carries this immuneACCESS record with in-frame sequences only. Its versions omit some clonotypes, under half of them owing to an unresolved V gene in the studies checked, with the rest unexplained. V, J and clone size derive from that table, while D and trimming were established from the DNA sequence. The sample includes around 100,000 clones, with about 90% observed a single time. The leading ten clones occupy roughly 5% of the sample.

Relative to germline, V is 1 base shorter and J is 11 bases shorter, with 21 bases between their ends. Looking up the germline V gene yields CDR1 SGHAT and CDR2 FQNNGV. The CDR3 sequence holds 16 residues, the cysteine and phenylalanine included. The retained sequence is limited to the CDR3, 48 bases, with the frame set at the first base. The TCR comes from an adult in good health. The source material was peripheral blood, sampled on day 0 of AZD1222 vaccination. The V and J segments used are TRBV11-2 and TRBJ1-3; matching of 5 bases hints at TRBD1 as the D gene. The CDR3 sequence is CASSLVSGQGLKAIYF. At the DNA level, the sequence is TGTGCCAGCAGCTTAGTCTCAGGACAAGGGTTAAAGGCCATATATTTT.